This entry lists 23 T cell receptor beta chains sequenced from one sample in a study of T-cell memory formation after mild COVID-19. TCRdb recomputed calls from the 5' RACE reads with MiXCR, one row per CDR3 protein. The sample holds about 350,000 distinct CDR3 sequences; roughly 19% are singletons and the top ten take over 20%. Sequencing was performed on PBMCs or a T cell subset sorted from them (not recorded which). These receptors all stem from a man younger than 30 who had mild COVID-19 (a few samples of this study predate the infection). Cell type and time point are not known.

The sample holds a few counts of this clonotype. The J gene is TRBJ2-1, the V gene TRBV5-8; 8 positions agree with TRBD1. Germline assignment: CDR1 SGHTS and CDR2 YDEGEE. After removal of 0 bases from V and 4 bases from J, the junction contained 0 bases not matched to a gene. There are 14 residues in the CDR3. CDR3 sequence reads: CASSLGDRYNEQFF. The CDR3 region has the DNA TGTGCCAGCAGCTTGGGGGACAGGTACAATGAGCAGTTCTTC.

V and J are TRBV2 and TRBJ1-2; D is uncertain. V dropped 7 bases and J dropped 2 bases, with 11 bases sitting between them. Germline loops: CDR1 SNHLY, CDR2 FYNNEI. The CDR3 is 13 amino acids. In DNA, the CDR3 is TGTGCCAGCATCCAGTCACAAAACTATGGCTACACCTTC. Translation gives CASIQSQNYGYTF.

This chain joins TRBV5-1 and TRBJ1-6; 9 bases line up with TRBD1. Germline values: CDR1 SGHRS, CDR2 YFSETQ. The CDR3 length is 13 residues. The V segment lost 4 bases and the J segment 7 bases; nucleotides outside the gene matches: 0. CDR3 sequence: CASSTGGNSPLHF. CDR3 bases: TGCGCCAGCAGCACAGGGGGCAATTCACCCCTCCACTTT.

The genes are TRBV6-5 and TRBJ2-5; perhaps TRBD1 as D (5 bases). The CDR3 length is 14 residues. The germline V and J ends were trimmed by 8 bases and 5 bases, with 18 bases remaining between them. From germline, CDR1 is MNHEY and CDR2 SVGAGI. The CDR3 region has the DNA TGTGCCAGCTGGGCCCCGACAGTGGGGGAGACCCAGTACTTC. Its translation is CASWAPTVGETQYF.

Only a few counts were recorded for this clonotype. V usage is TRBV11-1 and J usage is TRBJ2-3; D remains ambiguous. The CDR3 loop spans 17 amino acids. Germline CDR1 SGHAT, CDR2 FQDESV (reference sequence). Trimming pared 1 base from V and 2 bases from J, leaving 16 bases between. CDR3 sequence reads: CASSLGTGAHFTDTQYF. The CDR3 DNA sequence: TGTGCCAGCAGCTTAGGGACCGGAGCCCATTTCACAGATACGCAGTATTTT.

This chain uses TRBV6-5 with TRBJ2-5; TRBD2 aligns across 8 bases. The V segment lost 1 base and the J segment 5 bases; nucleotides outside the gene matches: 3. Looked up from germline, CDR1 is MNHEY and CDR2 is SVGAGI. This CDR3 is built from 14 residues. This CDR3 is CASSYYRGGETQYF. DNA for the CDR3: TGTGCCAGCAGTTACTACCGGGGGGGGGAGACCCAGTACTTC.

The chain joins TRBV10-3 to TRBJ2-5; possibly TRBD1 or TRBD2 for D (5 bases each). Trimming pared 5 bases from V and 5 bases from J, leaving 9 bases between. CDR3 length equals 12 residues. The germline CDR1 and CDR2 sequences are ENHRY and SYGVKD. The CDR3 is CAISLEGETQYF. For the CDR3, the DNA is TGTGCCATCAGTCTCGAGGGGGAGACCCAGTACTTC.

This sequence joins TRBV29-1 and TRBJ2-1; 8 bases line up with TRBD1. V was pared by 6 bases and J by 3 bases, with 7 bases of the junction left unmatched. The CDR3 covers 14 residues. CDR1 and CDR2 (germline): SQVTM, ANQGSEA. Written as DNA, the CDR3 is TGCAGCGTGGAACAGGGGGACGTCTACAATGAGCAGTTCTTC. This encodes CSVEQGDVYNEQFF.

The gene calls are TRBV29-1 and TRBJ2-2; 8 positions match TRBD2. V was pared by 3 bases and J by 11 bases, with 11 bases of the junction left unmatched. Looked up from germline, CDR1 is SQVTM and CDR2 is ANQGSEA. The CDR3 extends over 14 amino acids. The CDR3 DNA reads as TGCAGCGTTGACGGGGCGTTAACTAGCGGTGAGCTGTTTTTT. Amino acids: CSVDGALTSGELFF.

This clonotype was seen ten or more times. The chain carries TRBV10-3 and TRBJ2-7; no firm D call. CDR1 ENHRY and CDR2 SYGVKD come from the germline V gene. The CDR3 length is 14 residues. Deletions cut 6 bases from V and 3 bases from J, with 15 bases between. The DNA for the CDR3 is TGTGCCATCAGATCTGGAGTTGCCGGCTACGAGCAGTACGTC. Amino acids: CAIRSGVAGYEQYV.

This clonotype was observed a few times. The CDR3, as DNA: TGTGCCAGCAAGAGAAGAGCTTTTAACTATGGCTACACCTTC. Encoded protein: CASKRRAFNYGYTF. V and J are TRBV28 and TRBJ1-2; D is undetermined. V lost 7 bases, J lost 1 base, and 13 bases lay in between. The germline gives CDR1 MDHEN, CDR2 SYDVKM. This CDR3 contains 14 residues.

The chain couples TRBV7-9 to TRBJ2-3; 7 bases match TRBD2. The germline V gene has CDR1 SEHNR and CDR2 FQNEAQ (reference sequence). Trimming cost V 4 bases and J 5 bases; bases outside gene matches: 15. This CDR3 comprises 17 residues. Here the CDR3 reads CASSSRLDRGDRDTQYF. The CDR3 DNA reads as TGTGCCAGCAGCTCCCGTCTAGACCGGGGGGATAGAGATACGCAGTATTTT.

This clonotype was recorded a few times. The J gene is TRBJ2-7, the V gene TRBV7-3; the match to TRBD2 covers 10 bases. Trimming took 0 bases from V and 4 from J; bases not matched to a gene: 3. The CDR3 is made up of 15 amino acids. Per the germline V gene, CDR1 is SGHTA and CDR2 is FQGTGA. The CDR3, as DNA: TGTGCCAGCAGCTTAACAGGACTAGCGGCATACGAGCAGTACTTC. It yields the protein CASSLTGLAAYEQYF.

The chain recombines TRBV7-9 with TRBJ2-1; possibly TRBD1 for D (6 bases). Germline lookup yields CDR1 SEHNR and CDR2 FQNEAQ (reference sequence). Trimming shortened V by 0 bases and J by 8 bases, and 14 bases separated the two germline ends. This CDR3 region has 15 residues. CDR3 bases: TGTGCCAGCAGCTTAGCGAAACAGGGTGCGGATGAGCAGTTCTTC. Protein sequence: CASSLAKQGADEQFF.

The table lists this clonotype with a few counts. The V gene is TRBV29-1, the J gene TRBJ2-7, with 9 bases lining up with TRBD2. V trimming: 7 bases; J trimming: 4 bases; junction bases outside the gene matches: 8. Germline V lookup: CDR1 SQVTM, CDR2 ANQGSEA. There are 13 residues in the CDR3. CDR3 DNA sequence: TGCAGCGCGTCCGGGACTAGCTTTTACGAGCAGTACTTC. Its translation is CSASGTSFYEQYF.

This clonotype was recorded a few times. The chain combines TRBV11-2 with TRBJ2-1; D call uncertain. Trimming removed 6 bases at V and 3 bases at J, with 18 bases between. Germline V gene data show CDR1 as SGHAT and CDR2 as FQNNGV. The CDR3 runs 16 residues. The CDR3 reads CASRPAGRKIYNEQFF. The CDR3 DNA is TGTGCCAGCAGGCCAGCCGGACGGAAGATCTACAATGAGCAGTTCTTC.

The sample holds a few counts of this clonotype. The chain combines TRBV6-2 or TRBV6-3 with TRBJ2-3; no definite D call. The CDR3 is 13 residues long. CDR1 and CDR2 from the germline V gene are MNHEY and SVGEGT. V lost 5 bases, J lost 3 bases, and 9 bases lay in between. CDR3 region: CASSQQLTDTQYF. Here the CDR3 DNA reads TGTGCCAGCAGTCAACAACTGACAGATACGCAGTATTTT.

This chain uses TRBV5-1 with TRBJ2-5, with D possibly TRBD2 on 5 matching bases. The CDR3 consists of 16 residues. Germline lookup yields CDR1 SGHRS and CDR2 YFSETQ. Deletions cut 3 bases from V and 2 bases from J, with 17 bases between. CDR3 DNA sequence: TGCGCCAGCAGCTGGGCTACGGGATCCGAACAAGAGACCCAGTACTTC. Translation gives CASSWATGSEQETQYF.

This clonotype was counted at least ten times. The chain has TRBV7-9 and TRBJ1-2; no reliable D call. From germline, CDR1 is SEHNR and CDR2 FQNEAQ (reference sequence). The V and J ends lost 3 bases and 6 bases respectively, with 8 bases between them. The CDR3 is 12 residues long. CDR3 residues: CASSLGSNGYTF. The CDR3 bases are TGTGCCAGCAGCTTGGGCAGCAATGGCTACACCTTC. The full variable domain, rest sourced from reference TRBV7-9 and TRBJ1-2, is DTGVSQNPRHKITKRGQNVTFRCDPISEHNRLYWYRQTLGQGPEFLTYFQNEAQLEKSRLLSDRFSAERPKGSFSTLEIQRTEQGDSAMYLCASSLGSNGYTFGSGTRLTVV.

The chain links TRBV6-5 to TRBJ2-1; the match to TRBD2 covers 10 bases. Trimming cost V 4 bases and J 6 bases; bases outside gene matches: 12. The CDR3 is made up of 17 amino acids. Germline values: CDR1 MNHEY, CDR2 SVGAGI. The CDR3 DNA sequence: TGTGCCAGCAGTTTGGTCGCCGCCAGCGGGGGGGCCAATGAGCAGTTCTTC. This gives the protein CASSLVAASGGANEQFF.

This clonotype was counted many times. The chain employs TRBV5-6 and TRBJ2-7; no definite D call. From germline, CDR1 is SGHDT and CDR2 YYEEEE. This CDR3 is built from 15 residues. The V end lost 4 bases, the J end lost 6 bases, and 20 bases lay between the germline ends. The CDR3 DNA reads as TGTGCCAGCAGCCAAACCACCGACTTGATATTCGAGCAGTACTTC. Translated: CASSQTTDLIFEQYF.

CDR3 residues: CSARMDNHNEQFF. For the CDR3, the DNA is TGCAGTGCTAGAATGGACAATCACAATGAGCAGTTCTTC. The V call is TRBV20-1, the J call TRBJ2-1; possibly TRBD1 for D (5 bases). Germline V gene lookup returns CDR1 DFQATT and CDR2 SNEGSKA (reference sequence). The CDR3 sequence is 13 residues long. V was cut by 2 bases and J by 5 bases, with 10 bases left in between.

This clonotype has a handful of counts. The chain couples TRBV20-1 to TRBJ2-7; 8 bases align to TRBD2. Trimming took 5 bases from V and 4 from J; bases not matched to a gene: 7. CDR1 is DFQATT, CDR2 SNEGSKA, per germline (reference sequence). The CDR3 consists of 13 residues. CDR3 loop: CSAGTGGAYEQYF. The CDR3 DNA is TGCAGTGCTGGAACGGGGGGGGCGTACGAGCAGTACTTC.